This T cell receptor (beta chain) derives from a study of T-cell memory formation after mild COVID-19. In the study overall: Largely, the TCR clusters proved donor specific.

With 7 bases clipped from V and 1 base from J, the junction kept 10 bases outside the gene matches. The CDR3 length is 15 residues. In germline, CDR1 is LNHNV, CDR2 YYDKDF (reference sequence). In this sample, this clonotype turned up a few times. Its antigen is not identified. Whole-study findings and limits: The study found contracting CD4+ clones mainly in CM and EM and contracting CD8+ clones in EMRA.

From 5'RACE with constant-segment primers came TCR alpha and TCR beta cDNA libraries that carried sample barcodes and UMIs. TCRdb re-called the 5' RACE reads with MiXCR, one entry per CDR3 protein. In the table there are roughly 480,000 distinct CDR3 sequences, 20% to 30% of which are singletons. The clonotype was recovered from an adult woman who had mild COVID-19 (a few samples of this study predate the infection). Cell type and time point are not known. The sequenced sample was PBMCs or a T cell subset sorted from them (not recorded which). The chain couples TRBV15 to TRBJ2-7; 7 nucleotides align to TRBD1. CDR3 DNA: TGTGCCACCAAAACAGACAGGGCCTCTTCCTACGAGCAGTACTTC. Encoded protein: CATKTDRASSYEQYF.